The present T cell receptor (beta chain) was sequenced within a study of OX40 agonist ivuxolimab in advanced cancers. About the study: Enrolled patients in dose escalation had cancers that were hepatocellular carcinoma, melanoma, renal cell or head and neck cancer. A male proportion of about 84% was recorded, with mean age around 55 years and range roughly 23 to 79. Therapy given before enrollment (anti-PD-1, anti-PD-L1 or anti-CTLA-4) was allowed, and roughly 42% had some.

Data came from immunoSEQ multiplex PCR; TCRdb stores just in-frame clones and leaves some out. This sample has around 54,000 clones, with 85% to 95% found just once. Patients with autoimmune history or systemic immunosuppression were excluded. The CDR3 loop spans 12 amino acids. Per germline, CDR1 LNHDA and CDR2 SQIVND (reference sequence). Trimming at V came to 3 bases and at J to 10 bases, leaving 2 bases not matched to a gene. This TCR was recovered from an adult with an advanced solid tumor such as melanoma, head and neck, liver or kidney cancer. The genes are TRBV19 and TRBJ1-5; 8 nucleotides agree with TRBD1. This sample comprised CD4+ or CD8+ T cells sorted from blood, obtained in a trial of the OX40 agonist ivuxolimab. Here the CDR3 reads CASSIGTGPQHF. The CDR3 bases are TGTGCCAGTAGTATCGGGACAGGACCCCAGCATTTT.